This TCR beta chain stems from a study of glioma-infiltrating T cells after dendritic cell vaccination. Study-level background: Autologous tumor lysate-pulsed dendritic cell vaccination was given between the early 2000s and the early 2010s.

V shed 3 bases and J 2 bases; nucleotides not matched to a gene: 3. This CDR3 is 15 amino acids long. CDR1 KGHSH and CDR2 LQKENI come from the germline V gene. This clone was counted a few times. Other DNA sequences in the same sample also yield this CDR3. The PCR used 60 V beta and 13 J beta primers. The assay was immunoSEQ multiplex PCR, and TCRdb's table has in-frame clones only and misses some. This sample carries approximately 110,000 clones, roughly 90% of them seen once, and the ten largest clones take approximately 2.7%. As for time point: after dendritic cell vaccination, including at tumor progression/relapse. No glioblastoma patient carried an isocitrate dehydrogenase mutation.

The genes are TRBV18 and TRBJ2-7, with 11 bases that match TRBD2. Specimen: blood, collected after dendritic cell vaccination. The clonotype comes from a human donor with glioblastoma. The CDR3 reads CASSPPLAGAYEQYF. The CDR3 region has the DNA TGTGCCAGCTCACCCCCACTAGCGGGGGCCTACGAGCAGTACTTC.